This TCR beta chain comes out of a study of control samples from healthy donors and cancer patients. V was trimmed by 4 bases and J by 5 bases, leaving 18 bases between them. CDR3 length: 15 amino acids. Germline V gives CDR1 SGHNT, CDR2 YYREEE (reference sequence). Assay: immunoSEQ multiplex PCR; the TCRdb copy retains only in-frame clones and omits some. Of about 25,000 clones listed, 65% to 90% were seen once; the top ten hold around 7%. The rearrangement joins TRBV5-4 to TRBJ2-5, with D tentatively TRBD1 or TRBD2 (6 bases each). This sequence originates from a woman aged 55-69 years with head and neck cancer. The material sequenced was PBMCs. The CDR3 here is CASSQATGAQETQYF. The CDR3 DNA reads TGTGCCAGCAGCCAAGCTACGGGGGCGCAGGAGACCCAGTACTTC.